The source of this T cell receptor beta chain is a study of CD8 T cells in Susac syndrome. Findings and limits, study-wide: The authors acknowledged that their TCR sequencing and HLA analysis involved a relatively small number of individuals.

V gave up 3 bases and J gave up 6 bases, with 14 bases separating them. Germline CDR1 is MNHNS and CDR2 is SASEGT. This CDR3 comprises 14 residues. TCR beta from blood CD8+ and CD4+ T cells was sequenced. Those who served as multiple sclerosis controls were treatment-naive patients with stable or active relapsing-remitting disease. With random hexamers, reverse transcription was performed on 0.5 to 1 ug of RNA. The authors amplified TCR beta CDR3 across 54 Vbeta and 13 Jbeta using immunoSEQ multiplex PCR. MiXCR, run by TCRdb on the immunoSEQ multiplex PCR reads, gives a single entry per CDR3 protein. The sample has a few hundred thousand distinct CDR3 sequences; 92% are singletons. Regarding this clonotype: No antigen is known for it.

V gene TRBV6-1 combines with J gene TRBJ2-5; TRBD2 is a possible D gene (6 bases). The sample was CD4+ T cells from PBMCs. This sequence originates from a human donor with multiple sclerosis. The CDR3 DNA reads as TGTGCCAGCAGTGACCTCTGGAGGGGCCAGACCCAGTACTTC. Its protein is CASSDLWRGQTQYF.